The 18 T cell receptor beta chains below all came from one sample that was sequenced in a study of blood T cell repertoires in COVID-19. Here immunoSEQ multiplex PCR was the method, and the copy in TCRdb shows in-frame clones only, minus some. Of over 150,000 clones in the sample, approximately 85% were seen once. The sequenced sample consisted of peripheral blood. The receptors derive from a man in his 60s with COVID-19, enrolled during active disease.

The CDR3 region has the DNA TGTGCCAGCAGTGAATACGATAGCTCCTACGAGCAGTACTTC. Its protein is CASSEYDSSYEQYF. This sequence joins TRBV6-1 and TRBJ2-7; D is ambiguous. With 2 bases removed from V and 0 bases from J, the gap between germline ends came to 8 bases. Germline V gene data show CDR1 as MNHNS and CDR2 as SASEGT. The CDR3 consists of 14 residues.

V is TRBV19 and J is TRBJ1-1; TRBD1 matches 9 bases. CDR1 and CDR2 (germline): LNHDA, SQIVND (reference sequence). Trimming took 5 bases from V and 10 from J; bases not matched to a gene: 11. The CDR3 consists of 14 residues. The DNA of the CDR3 is TGTGCCAGTAGTGCGGACAGGGGCCGCTACGGAGCTTTCTTT. Its protein is CASSADRGRYGAFF.

V usage is TRBV7-2 and J usage is TRBJ1-2; D may be TRBD1 (5 bases). V lost 1 base, J lost 3 bases, and 9 bases lay in between. The germline CDR1 and CDR2 sequences are SGHTA and FQGNSA. The CDR3 extends over 14 amino acids. CDR3 nucleotides: TGTGCCAGCAGCTTAGGCAGGGCGTACTATGGCTACACCTTC. Residues: CASSLGRAYYGYTF.

The chain combines TRBV24-1 with TRBJ1-2; the D is unclear. Between the trimmed V and J ends, which lost 5 bases and 1 base, there was a span of 7 bases. The CDR3 length is 13 residues. The germline CDR1 and CDR2 sequences are KGHDR and SFDVKD. The CDR3 nucleotides read TGTGCCACCAGTGGCGGGAATAACTATGGCTACACCTTC. It is translated as CATSGGNNYGYTF.

The chain links TRBV6-5 to TRBJ1-3; 7 bases line up with TRBD1. CDR1 is MNHEY, CDR2 SVGAGI, per germline. The V segment lost 2 bases and the J segment 2 bases; nucleotides outside the gene matches: 3. The CDR3 is 15 residues long. This CDR3 is CASSYDRAAGNTIYF. CDR3 bases: TGTGCCAGCAGTTACGACAGGGCTGCTGGAAACACCATATATTTT.

The rearrangement links TRBV28 to TRBJ2-1, with D uncertain. Germline V gene data show CDR1 as MDHEN and CDR2 as SYDVKM. There are 12 residues in the CDR3. Trimming left V 2 bases short and J 10 bases short, with 9 bases between. The CDR3 loop is CASSLPGREQFF. The CDR3 DNA follows: TGTGCCAGCAGTTTACCGGGTCGCGAGCAGTTCTTC.

The V gene is TRBV5-6, the J gene TRBJ2-7; TRBD1 matches at 8 bases. Germline V gene lookup returns CDR1 SGHDT and CDR2 YYEEEE. Germline trimming cut 3 bases from V and 4 bases from J; bases unmatched to any gene: 9. The CDR3 length is 15 residues. CDR3 protein: CASSSGTGSLYEQYF. The CDR3 bases are TGTGCCAGCAGCTCCGGGACAGGCAGCCTATACGAGCAGTACTTC.

A few counts support this clone. V and J are TRBV30 and TRBJ1-5; D not resolved. Germline assignment: CDR1 GTSNPN and CDR2 SVGIG (reference sequence). The V and J ends lost 3 bases and 3 bases respectively, with 6 bases between them. There are 12 residues in the CDR3. Here the CDR3 reads CAWSRANQPQHF. For the CDR3, the DNA is TGTGCCTGGAGCCGAGCCAATCAGCCCCAGCATTTT.

The CDR3 coding sequence is TGTGCCTGGAGTGTAAGCACCCCCAGGCAGCCCCAGCATTTT. Its translation: CAWSVSTPRQPQHF. V usage is TRBV30 and J usage is TRBJ1-5; D is ambiguous. The CDR3 has 14 residues. The germline V and J ends were trimmed by 0 bases and 7 bases, with 13 bases remaining between them. From germline, CDR1 is GTSNPN and CDR2 SVGIG (reference sequence).

V and J are TRBV10-3 and TRBJ2-3, with D tentatively TRBD1 (6 bases). Germline values: CDR1 ENHRY, CDR2 SYGVKD. Deletions cut 10 bases from V and 4 bases from J, with 15 bases between. The CDR3 is 13 amino acids. The CDR3 loop reads CATGDRAADTQYF. The DNA for the CDR3 is TGTGCCACAGGGGATAGGGCAGCAGATACGCAGTATTTT.

This clone was observed a handful of times. The chain couples TRBV7-2 to TRBJ1-1; D perhaps matches TRBD1 (5 bases). Looked up from germline, CDR1 is SGHTA and CDR2 is FQGNSA. This CDR3 has 14 residues. The ends were cut back, 5 bases at V and 4 bases at J, with 14 bases in the middle. CDR3 in DNA: TGTGCCAGCAGCCCTCTTGGGGGGAGCACTGAAGCTTTCTTT. Translating it yields CASSPLGGSTEAFF.

This sequence joins TRBV10-3 and TRBJ1-2; weak D call: TRBD1 (5 bases). CDR1 and CDR2 (germline): ENHRY, SYGVKD. The V gene lost 3 bases and the J gene lost 0 bases, with 11 bases spanning the gap. The CDR3 spans 15 residues. The CDR3 sequence: CAISEFDSANYGYTF. The CDR3 DNA follows: TGTGCCATCAGTGAATTCGACAGCGCTAACTATGGCTACACCTTC.

The DNA of the CDR3 is TGTGCCAGCAGCACATACAGGGGGCAATCAGGAAACACCATATATTTT. As protein: CASSTYRGQSGNTIYF. V is TRBV5-6 and J is TRBJ1-3, with 9 positions matching TRBD1. The germline CDR1 and CDR2 sequences are SGHDT and YYEEEE. The V gene end was trimmed by 4 bases and the J gene end by 4 bases; junction bases not matched to a gene: 9. This CDR3 region has 16 residues.

The chain carries TRBV27 and TRBJ2-1; 9 nucleotides align to TRBD1. Trimming cost V 8 bases and J 1 base; bases outside gene matches: 3. CDR1 is MNHEY, CDR2 SMNVEV, per germline (reference sequence). The CDR3 extends over 14 amino acids. The CDR3: CASLGQGSYNEQFF. Here the CDR3 DNA reads TGTGCCAGCCTGGGACAGGGTTCCTACAATGAGCAGTTCTTC.

The chain employs TRBV7-9 and TRBJ2-7; tentative D call: TRBD1 (5 bases). The CDR3 spans 15 residues. Looked up from germline, CDR1 is SEHNR and CDR2 is FQNEAQ (reference sequence). V was clipped by 1 base and J by 7 bases, with 17 bases between them. The CDR3 sequence is CASSLDGHTLLEQYF. The CDR3 DNA is TGTGCCAGCAGCTTAGACGGACATACCCTACTAGAGCAGTACTTC.

The gene calls are TRBV27 and TRBJ2-3, with 8 positions matching TRBD1. The CDR3 is 16 amino acids. Germline V gene lookup returns CDR1 MNHEY and CDR2 SMNVEV (reference sequence). The ends lost 5 bases at V and 6 bases at J; junction bases unmatched: 13. CDR3 protein: CASSTRTGTVTDTQYF. Written as DNA, the CDR3 is TGTGCCAGCAGTACACGGACAGGGACGGTGACCGATACGCAGTATTTT.

The V call is TRBV7-2, the J call TRBJ2-3; D is unresolved. There are 15 residues in the CDR3. Germline lookup yields CDR1 SGHTA and CDR2 FQGNSA. Trimming took off 0 bases at V and 1 base at J, with 8 bases between the two ends. The CDR3 DNA follows: TGTGCCAGCAGCTTAGCCCCCCAGGGCACAGATACGCAGTATTTT. This gives the protein CASSLAPQGTDTQYF.

This clone showed up just a few times. The chain recombines TRBV3-1 (or the pseudogene TRBV3-2) with TRBJ2-1; D is perhaps TRBD2 (6 bases). The CDR3 has 15 amino acids. The germline gives CDR1 LGHDT, CDR2 YNNKEL (reference sequence). The ends were cut back, 4 bases at V and 0 bases at J, with 10 bases in the middle. CDR3 coding DNA: TGTGCCAGCAGCCGAGACGGGAGCTCCTACAATGAGCAGTTCTTC. Protein sequence: CASSRDGSSYNEQFF.